The TCR beta chain under discussion was sequenced for a study of CD8 T cells in ankylosing spondylitis. General observations from the study: There was a TCR beta motif, made of roughly eight highly homologous variants, that appeared characteristic of ankylosing spondylitis blood. Significant enrichment of disease-linked clones was reported in matched ankylosing spondylitis synovial fluid.

This clonotype has at least ten counts. What it recognizes is unknown. V dropped 0 bases and J dropped 0 bases, with 12 bases sitting between them. The CDR3 runs to 16 residues. Germline V gene data show CDR1 as DFQATT and CDR2 as SNEGSKA (reference sequence). TCRdb reprocessed the 5' RACE reads via MiXCR and lists one record per CDR3 protein. The sample consists of about 130,000 distinct CDR3 sequences, about 7% of them appearing once. This rearrangement joins TRBV20-1 to TRBJ2-4, with D possibly being TRBD1 or TRBD2 (5 bases each). The receptor's source is a female donor with ankylosing spondylitis or in good health (not recorded which). The sample comprised blood, either unsorted or a sorted T cell fraction (not recorded which). The CDR3 here is CSARDGRDLAKNIQYF. The CDR3 region has the DNA TGCAGTGCTAGAGATGGCAGGGACCTAGCCAAAAACATTCAGTACTTC.